Listed below are T cell receptor beta chains from one sample, sequenced in a study of T-cell memory formation after mild COVID-19. TCRdb re-called the 5' RACE reads through MiXCR, storing one row per CDR3 protein. This sample has tens of thousands of distinct CDR3 sequences, with 6% to 9.5% found just once. The sequenced sample consisted of PBMCs or a T cell subset sorted from them (not recorded which). The receptors come from a man between 18 and 29 years old who had mild COVID-19 (a few samples of this study predate the infection). Cell type and time point are not known. Both conserved end residues are part of each CDR3. A D gene is named only where the DNA matches it firmly. Expanded clones are given a class, and other clones once, few, many or no size at all.

J gene: TRBJ1-2
V gene: TRBV5-1
clone size: -
D gene: -
CDR3 protein: CASSAATVIASYTF
CDR3 DNA: TGCGCCAGCAGCGCGGCCACGGTCATTGCAAGCTACACCTTC

J gene: TRBJ1-2
V gene: TRBV7-9
clone size: few
D gene: -
CDR3 protein: CASTLRGNYGYTF
CDR3 DNA: TGTGCCAGCACCCTGCGAGGGAACTATGGCTACACCTTC

J gene: TRBJ2-2
V gene: TRBV28
clone size: few
D gene: TRBD2
CDR3 protein: CASSSAGANTGELFF
CDR3 DNA: TGTGCCAGCAGTTCCGCGGGGGCGAACACCGGGGAGCTGTTTTTT

J gene: TRBJ1-4
V gene: TRBV7-2
clone size: -
D gene: TRBD1
CDR3 protein: CASSLVGTGGEKLFF
CDR3 DNA: TGTGCCAGCAGCTTAGTGGGGACAGGGGGAGAAAAACTGTTTTTT

J gene: TRBJ2-1
V gene: TRBV5-6
clone size: many
D gene: TRBD1
CDR3 protein: CASSLLLTGFDEQFF
CDR3 DNA: TGTGCCAGCAGCCTCCTCCTGACAGGGTTCGATGAGCAGTTCTTC

J gene: TRBJ1-5
V gene: TRBV20-1
clone size: -
D gene: -
CDR3 protein: CSAIGGDQPQHF
CDR3 DNA: TGCAGTGCTATTGGGGGCGACCAGCCCCAGCATTTT

J gene: TRBJ2-2
V gene: TRBV5-1
clone size: few
D gene: -
CDR3 protein: CASTHARGSGELFF
CDR3 DNA: TGCGCCAGCACCCACGCCCGGGGATCGGGGGAGCTGTTTTTT

J gene: TRBJ2-3
V gene: TRBV7-2
clone size: -
D gene: TRBD2
CDR3 protein: CASSPIGLAGAREQYF
CDR3 DNA: TGTGCCAGCAGCCCGATCGGACTAGCGGGGGCGAGGGAGCAGTATTTT

J gene: TRBJ2-7
V gene: TRBV7-6
clone size: many
D gene: -
CDR3 protein: CASSRDLTYEQYF
CDR3 DNA: TGTGCCAGCAGCCGGGATTTAACCTACGAGCAGTACTTC

J gene: TRBJ1-2
V gene: TRBV6-5
clone size: many
D gene: -
CDR3 protein: CASSYSSSGSGGASYGYTF
CDR3 DNA: TGTGCCAGCAGTTACTCGTCCTCCGGGAGCGGGGGCGCGAGTTATGGCTACACCTTC

J gene: TRBJ2-4
V gene: TRBV7-2
clone size: many
D gene: -
CDR3 protein: CASSLGPGQGGNIQYF
CDR3 DNA: TGTGCCAGCAGCTTGGGACCCGGACAGGGAGGGAACATTCAGTACTTC

J gene: TRBJ2-2
V gene: TRBV12-3/TRBV12-4
clone size: many
D gene: -
CDR3 protein: CASSSGTGTGELFF
CDR3 DNA: TGTGCCAGCAGTTCCGGCACCGGCACCGGGGAGCTGTTTTTT

J gene: TRBJ2-2
V gene: TRBV5-6
clone size: many
D gene: -
CDR3 protein: CASSIPPGATGELFF
CDR3 DNA: TGTGCCAGCAGCATTCCGCCGGGGGCCACCGGGGAGCTGTTTTTT

J gene: TRBJ2-2
V gene: TRBV7-9
clone size: many
D gene: -
CDR3 protein: CASWTGTGELFF
CDR3 DNA: TGTGCCAGCTGGACGGGGACCGGGGAGCTGTTTTTT

J gene: TRBJ2-3
V gene: TRBV20-1
clone size: -
D gene: -
CDR3 protein: CSARDSRGSDTQYF
CDR3 DNA: TGCAGTGCTAGAGACTCTCGCGGTTCGGATACGCAGTATTTT

J gene: TRBJ2-2
V gene: TRBV7-2
clone size: many
D gene: -
CDR3 protein: CASSFSLRAADTGELFF
CDR3 DNA: TGTGCCAGCAGCTTTAGCCTGAGGGCCGCGGACACCGGGGAGCTGTTTTTT

J gene: TRBJ1-5
V gene: TRBV7-2
clone size: few
D gene: -
CDR3 protein: CASSQGFSNQPQHF
CDR3 DNA: TGTGCCAGCAGCCAGGGTTTCAGCAATCAGCCCCAGCATTTT

J gene: TRBJ2-7
V gene: TRBV5-1
clone size: many
D gene: TRBD2
CDR3 protein: CASGGQRGAAYEQYF
CDR3 DNA: TGCGCCAGTGGAGGTCAGCGGGGGGCGGCGTACGAGCAGTACTTC

J gene: TRBJ1-6
V gene: TRBV4-1
clone size: few
D gene: TRBD1
CDR3 protein: CASSQEPTLGQGSVYSPLHF
CDR3 DNA: TGCGCCAGCAGCCAAGAACCTACATTAGGACAGGGAAGTGTATATTCACCCCTCCACTTT

J gene: TRBJ2-7
V gene: TRBV5-1
clone size: many
D gene: TRBD1
CDR3 protein: CASSRLGQGAYEQYF
CDR3 DNA: TGCGCCAGCAGCAGACTCGGACAGGGGGCCTACGAGCAGTACTTC

J gene: TRBJ2-3
V gene: TRBV5-4
clone size: -
D gene: -
CDR3 protein: CASSPDGADTQYF
CDR3 DNA: TGTGCCAGCAGCCCGGACGGTGCAGATACGCAGTATTTT